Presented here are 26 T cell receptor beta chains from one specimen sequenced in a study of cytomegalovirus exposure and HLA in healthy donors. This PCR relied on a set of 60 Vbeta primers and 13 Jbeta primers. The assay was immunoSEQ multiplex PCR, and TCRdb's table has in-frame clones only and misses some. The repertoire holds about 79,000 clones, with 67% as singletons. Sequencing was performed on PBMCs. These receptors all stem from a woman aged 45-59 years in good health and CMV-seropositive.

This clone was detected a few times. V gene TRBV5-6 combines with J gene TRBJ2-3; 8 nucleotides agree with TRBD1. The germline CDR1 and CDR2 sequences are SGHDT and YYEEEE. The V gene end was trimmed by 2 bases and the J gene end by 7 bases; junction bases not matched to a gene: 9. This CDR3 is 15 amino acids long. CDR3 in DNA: TGTGCCAGCAGCTTCCGACAGGGGATCGGTAATACGCAGTATTTT. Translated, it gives CASSFRQGIGNTQYF.

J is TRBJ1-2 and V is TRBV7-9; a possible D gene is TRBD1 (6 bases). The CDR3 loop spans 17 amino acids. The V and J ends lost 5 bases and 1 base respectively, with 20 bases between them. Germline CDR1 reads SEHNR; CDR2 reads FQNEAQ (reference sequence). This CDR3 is CASSPSPSRGLNYGYTF. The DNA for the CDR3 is TGTGCCAGCAGCCCCAGTCCCTCCAGGGGCCTTAACTATGGCTACACCTTC.

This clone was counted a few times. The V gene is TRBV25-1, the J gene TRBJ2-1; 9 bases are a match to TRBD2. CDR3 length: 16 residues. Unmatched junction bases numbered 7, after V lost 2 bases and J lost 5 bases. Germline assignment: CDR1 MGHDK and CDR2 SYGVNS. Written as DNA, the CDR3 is TGTGCCAGCAGTGAAAACACGCGGGGGGGCCACAATGAGCAGTTCTTC. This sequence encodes CASSENTRGGHNEQFF.

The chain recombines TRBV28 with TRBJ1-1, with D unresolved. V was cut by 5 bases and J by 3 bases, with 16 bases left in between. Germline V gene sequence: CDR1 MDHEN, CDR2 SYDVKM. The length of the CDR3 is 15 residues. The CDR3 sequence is CASSVRRSWDTEAFF. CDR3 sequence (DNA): TGTGCCAGCAGTGTGCGGCGATCGTGGGACACTGAAGCTTTCTTT. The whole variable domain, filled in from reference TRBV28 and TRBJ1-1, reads DVKVTQSSRYLVKRTGEKVFLECVQDMDHENMFWYRQDPGLGLRLIYFSYDVKMKEKGDIPEGYSVSREKKERFSLILESASTNQTSMYLCASSVRRSWDTEAFFGQGTRLTVV.

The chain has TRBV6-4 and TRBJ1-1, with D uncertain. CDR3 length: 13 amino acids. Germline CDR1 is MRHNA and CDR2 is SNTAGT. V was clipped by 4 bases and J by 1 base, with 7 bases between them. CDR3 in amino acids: CASSVQENTEAFF. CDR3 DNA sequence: TGTGCCAGCAGTGTGCAGGAGAACACTGAAGCTTTCTTT.

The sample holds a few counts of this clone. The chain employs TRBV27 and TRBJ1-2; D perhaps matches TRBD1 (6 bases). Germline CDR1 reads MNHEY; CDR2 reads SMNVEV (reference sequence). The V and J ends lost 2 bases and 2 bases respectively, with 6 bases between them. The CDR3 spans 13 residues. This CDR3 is CASSLGTNYGYTF. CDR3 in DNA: TGTGCCAGCAGTTTAGGGACAAACTATGGCTACACCTTC.

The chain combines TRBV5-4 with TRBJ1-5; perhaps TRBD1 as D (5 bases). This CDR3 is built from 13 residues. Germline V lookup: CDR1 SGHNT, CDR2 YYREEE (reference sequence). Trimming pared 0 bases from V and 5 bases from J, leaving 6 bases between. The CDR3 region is CASSLEGYQPQHF. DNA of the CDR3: TGTGCCAGCAGCTTGGAGGGGTATCAGCCCCAGCATTTT.

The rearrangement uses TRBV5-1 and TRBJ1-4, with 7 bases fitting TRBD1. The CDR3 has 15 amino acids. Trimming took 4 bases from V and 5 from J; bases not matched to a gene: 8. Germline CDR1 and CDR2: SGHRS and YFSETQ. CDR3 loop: CASSLTTGQNEKLFF. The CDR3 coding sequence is TGCGCCAGCAGCCTCACGACAGGGCAAAATGAAAAACTGTTTTTT.

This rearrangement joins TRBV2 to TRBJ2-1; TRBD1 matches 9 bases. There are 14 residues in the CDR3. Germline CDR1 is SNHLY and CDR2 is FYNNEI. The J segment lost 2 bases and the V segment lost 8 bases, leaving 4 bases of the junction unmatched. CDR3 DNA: TGTGCCAGCGGGAGGACAGGGGCCTACAATGAGCAGTTCTTC. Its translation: CASGRTGAYNEQFF.

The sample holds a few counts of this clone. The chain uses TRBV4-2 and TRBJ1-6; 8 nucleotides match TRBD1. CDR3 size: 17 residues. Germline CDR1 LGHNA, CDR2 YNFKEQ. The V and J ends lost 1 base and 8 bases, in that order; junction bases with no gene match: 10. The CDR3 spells CASSQVGLGQVDSPLHF. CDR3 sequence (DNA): TGTGCCAGCAGCCAAGTCGGGCTGGGACAGGTTGATTCACCCCTCCACTTT.

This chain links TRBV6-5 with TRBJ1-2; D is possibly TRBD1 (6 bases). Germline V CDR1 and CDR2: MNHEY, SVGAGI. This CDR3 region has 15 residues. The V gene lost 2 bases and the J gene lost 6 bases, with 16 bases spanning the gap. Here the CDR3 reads CASSYARGGGHGYTF. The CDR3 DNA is TGTGCCAGCAGTTACGCACGAGGGGGGGGGCATGGCTACACCTTC.

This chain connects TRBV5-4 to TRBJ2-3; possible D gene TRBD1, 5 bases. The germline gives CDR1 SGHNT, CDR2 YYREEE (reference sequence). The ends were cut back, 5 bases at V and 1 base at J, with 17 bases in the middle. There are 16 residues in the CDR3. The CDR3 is CASSSPGARRTDTQYF. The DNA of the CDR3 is TGTGCCAGCAGTTCCCCTGGGGCTCGGCGCACAGATACGCAGTATTTT.

The CDR3 DNA sequence: TGTGCCAGCAGCGTAGTATCCGGGGAGACCTACAATGAGCAGTTCTTC. Translation gives CASSVVSGETYNEQFF. This chain joins TRBV9 and TRBJ2-1; maybe TRBD2 (5 bases). Germline V lookup: CDR1 SGDLS, CDR2 YYNGEE. V was shortened by 0 bases and J by 2 bases, with 12 bases between the two germline ends. This CDR3 contains 16 residues.

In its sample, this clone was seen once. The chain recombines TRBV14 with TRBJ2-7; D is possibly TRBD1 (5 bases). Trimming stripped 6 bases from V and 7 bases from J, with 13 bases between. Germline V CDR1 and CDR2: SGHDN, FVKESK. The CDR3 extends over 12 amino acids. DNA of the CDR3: TGTGCCAGCAGTCCTTCAGGGCGGGAGCAGTACTTC. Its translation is CASSPSGREQYF.

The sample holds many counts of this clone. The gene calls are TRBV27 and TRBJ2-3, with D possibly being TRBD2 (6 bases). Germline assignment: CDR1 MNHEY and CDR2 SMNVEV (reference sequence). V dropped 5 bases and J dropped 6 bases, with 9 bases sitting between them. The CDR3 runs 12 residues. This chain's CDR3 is CASSPGTDTQYF. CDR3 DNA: TGTGCCAGCAGTCCAGGGACTGATACGCAGTATTTT.

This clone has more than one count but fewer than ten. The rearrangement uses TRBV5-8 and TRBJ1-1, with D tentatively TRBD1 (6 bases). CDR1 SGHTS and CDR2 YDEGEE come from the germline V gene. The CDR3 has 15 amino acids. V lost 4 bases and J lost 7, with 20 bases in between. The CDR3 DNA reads TGTGCCAGCAGCCGCGACAGGTTTAGGCGGAGTGAAGCTTTCTTT. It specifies CASSRDRFRRSEAFF.

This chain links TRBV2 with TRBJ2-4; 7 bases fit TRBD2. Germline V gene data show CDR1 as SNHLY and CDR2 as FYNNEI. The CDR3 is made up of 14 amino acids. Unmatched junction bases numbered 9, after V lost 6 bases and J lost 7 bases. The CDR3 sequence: CASRGTLGGNIQYF. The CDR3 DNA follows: TGTGCCAGCAGAGGGACCCTGGGGGGGAACATTCAGTACTTC. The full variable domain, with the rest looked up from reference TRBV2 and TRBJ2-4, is EPEVTQTPSHQVTQMGQEVILRCVPISNHLYFYWYRQILGQKVEFLVSFYNNEISEKSEIFDDQFSVERPDGSNFTLKIRSTKLEDSAMYFCASRGTLGGNIQYFGAGTRLSVL.

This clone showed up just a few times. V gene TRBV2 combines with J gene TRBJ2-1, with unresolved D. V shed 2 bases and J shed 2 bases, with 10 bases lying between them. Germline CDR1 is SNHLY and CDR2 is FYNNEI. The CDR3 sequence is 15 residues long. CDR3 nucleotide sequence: TGTGCCAGCAGTGAAACTGGGCTCACCTACAATGAGCAGTTCTTC. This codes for CASSETGLTYNEQFF.

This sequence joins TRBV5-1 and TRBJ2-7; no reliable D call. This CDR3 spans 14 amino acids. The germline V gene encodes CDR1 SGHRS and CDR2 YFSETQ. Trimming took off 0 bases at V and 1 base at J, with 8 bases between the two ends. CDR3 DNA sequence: TGCGCCAGCAGCTTGGCCGTGACTTCCTACGAGCAGTACTTC. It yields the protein CASSLAVTSYEQYF.

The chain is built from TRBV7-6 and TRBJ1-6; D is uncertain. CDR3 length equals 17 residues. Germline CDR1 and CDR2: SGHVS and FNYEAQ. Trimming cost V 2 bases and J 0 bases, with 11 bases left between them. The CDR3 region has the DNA TGTGCCAGCAGCTTACTCGAGAGAAGCTCCTATAATTCACCCCTCCACTTT. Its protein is CASSLLERSSYNSPLHF.

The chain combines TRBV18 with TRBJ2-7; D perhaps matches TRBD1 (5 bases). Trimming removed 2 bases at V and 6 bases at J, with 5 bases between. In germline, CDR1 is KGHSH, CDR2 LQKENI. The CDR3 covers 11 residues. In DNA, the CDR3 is TGTGCCAGCTCACCAGGGGCCGAGCAGTACTTC. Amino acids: CASSPGAEQYF.

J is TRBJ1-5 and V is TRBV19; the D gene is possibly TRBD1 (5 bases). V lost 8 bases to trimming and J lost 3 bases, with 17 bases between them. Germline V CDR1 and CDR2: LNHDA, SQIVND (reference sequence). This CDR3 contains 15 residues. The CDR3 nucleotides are TGTGCCAGTCGAGTGGGGGAGGGGACCAATCAGCCCCAGCATTTT. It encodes CASRVGEGTNQPQHF.

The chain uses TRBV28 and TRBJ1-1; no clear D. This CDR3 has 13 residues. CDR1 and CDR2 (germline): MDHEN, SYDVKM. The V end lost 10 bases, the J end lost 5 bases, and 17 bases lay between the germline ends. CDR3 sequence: CAIIGRSVTEAFF. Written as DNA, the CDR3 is TGTGCCATTATTGGCAGGTCTGTAACTGAAGCTTTCTTT.

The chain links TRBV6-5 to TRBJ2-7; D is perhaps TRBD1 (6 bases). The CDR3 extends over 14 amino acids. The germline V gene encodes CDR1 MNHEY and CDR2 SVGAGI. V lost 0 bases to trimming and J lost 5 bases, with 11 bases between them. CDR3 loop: CASSYSRGEDEQYV. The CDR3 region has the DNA TGTGCCAGCAGTTACTCCAGGGGCGAGGACGAGCAGTACGTC.

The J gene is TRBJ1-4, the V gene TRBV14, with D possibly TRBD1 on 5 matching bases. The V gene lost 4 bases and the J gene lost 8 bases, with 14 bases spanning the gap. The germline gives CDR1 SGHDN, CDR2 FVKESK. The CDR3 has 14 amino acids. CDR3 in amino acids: CASSRGTFGEKLFF. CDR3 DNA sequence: TGTGCCAGCAGCCGCGGGACTTTTGGGGAAAAACTGTTTTTT.

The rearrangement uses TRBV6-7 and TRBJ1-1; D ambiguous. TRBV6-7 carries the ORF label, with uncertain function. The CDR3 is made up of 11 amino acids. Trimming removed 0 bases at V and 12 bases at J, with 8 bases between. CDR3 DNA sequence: TGTGCCAGCAGTTACTCACGGTATCCTTTCTTT. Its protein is CASSYSRYPFF.